This T cell receptor (beta chain) emerged from a study of technical replicates of blood from a handful of donors (dated by TCRdb to about 2017). Libraries were constructed by the immunoSEQ multiplex PCR assay. The table was pulled from immuneACCESS by TCRdb, which kept in-frame rearrangements only. Such tables lose some clones; where checked, under half of the loss comes from unresolved V genes, and the rest has no known cause. Here the sample has tens of thousands of clones; 90% to 95% occur a single time. Around 0.4% of the sample is in the top ten clones. About this clone: What antigen it recognizes has not been identified. Qualities for individual bases were not recorded, and no much larger clone is one base off.

The sequenced material came from T cells isolated from PBMCs. The origin of this receptor is a human donor in good health.

Here the CDR3 is given as CASSPRRGGGYTF. The base sequence is TGTGCCAGCAGTCCCCGGAGGGGAGGCGGCTACACCTTC. The chain is made from TRBV6-5 and TRBJ1-2; a tentative D call is TRBD1 (5 bases match). Relative to germline, V is 5 bases shorter and J is 8 bases shorter, with 15 bases between their ends. Its CDR3 holds 13 amino acids, cysteine through phenylalanine. The kept DNA is CDR3 alone, 39 bases in frame from the first base. CDR1 and CDR2, per the germline V gene, are MNHEY and SVGAGI.